Below, 16 T cell receptor beta chains from the same sample are listed, as sequenced in a study of CXCR3-negative and CXCR3-positive naive CD8 T cells. These receptors' antigens are unknown. The TRB libraries of cDNA were built by UMI-labeled 5' RACE. From the 5' RACE reads, TCRdb lists one entry per CDR3 protein and no DNA. This sample lists about 89,000 distinct CDR3 sequences; its ten largest clones have about 1%. Study-level results: Researchers report that CXCR3-positive naive cells carry more hydrophobic TRB CDR3s than CXCR3-negative naive cells.

Sample: naive CXCR3+ CD8+ T cells from blood. Subset meaning: CD45RO-CCR7+CD27+CD95- naive CD8+ T cells expressing CXCR3 (TNR3+). These TCRs come from a human donor in good health. Some clones in this sample may be carry-over from other donors' samples.

The chain couples TRBV30 to TRBJ2-3. The germline V gene has CDR1 GTSNPN and CDR2 SVGIG (reference sequence). The CDR3 runs 13 residues. CDR3 protein: CAWSELSADTQYF.

CDR3: CASSFETGGSTYEQYF. V and J are TRBV7-8 and TRBJ2-7; TCRdb picks TRBD1, but there is no DNA to check that call. This CDR3 region has 16 residues. Germline V gene lookup returns CDR1 SGHVS and CDR2 FQNEAQ. The variable domain in full, completed from reference TRBV7-8 and TRBJ2-7, reads GAGVSQSPRYKVAKRGQDVALRCDPISGHVSLFWYQQALGQGPEFLTYFQNEAQLDKSGLPSDRFFAERPEGSVSTLKIQRTQQEDSAVYLCASSFETGGSTYEQYFGPGTRLTVT.

The chain uses TRBV20-1 and TRBJ2-5; the TRBD1 assignment by TCRdb is unverifiable without DNA. Germline CDR1 is DFQATT and CDR2 is SNEGSKA (reference sequence). CDR3 size: 16 residues. This CDR3 reads CSARLGWTGDLETQYF.

The chain links TRBV7-9 to TRBJ1-6; as DNA is missing, the TRBD1 call by TCRdb cannot be tested. In germline, CDR1 is SEHNR, CDR2 FQNEAQ (reference sequence). The CDR3 has 16 residues. The CDR3 loop is CASSPATGGYNSPLHF. Combining the CDR3 with reference TRBV7-9 and TRBJ1-6 gives the whole variable domain DTGVSQNPRHKITKRGQNVTFRCDPISEHNRLYWYRQTLGQGPEFLTYFQNEAQLEKSRLLSDRFSAERPKGSFSTLEIQRTEQGDSAMYLCASSPATGGYNSPLHFGNGTRLTVT.

The chain joins TRBV4-3 to TRBJ2-1; TCRdb designates TRBD1, a call that cannot be tested without DNA. Looked up from germline, CDR1 is LGHNA and CDR2 is YSLEER. The CDR3 extends over 16 amino acids. Here the CDR3 reads CASSPTGGPSYNEQFF.

The chain is built from TRBV28 and TRBJ2-2; TCRdb's D gene call, TRBD2, goes unchecked for lack of DNA. CDR1 is MDHEN, CDR2 SYDVKM, per germline. The CDR3 runs 18 residues. CDR3 in amino acids: CASSLLPSGGANTGELFF.

The chain has TRBV13 and TRBJ2-3; TCRdb proposes TRBD2, but this gene call is untestable without DNA. This CDR3 is built from 15 residues. Germline V gene sequence: CDR1 PRHDT, CDR2 FYEKMQ (reference sequence). This CDR3 is CASSSTSGGPDTQYF.

The J gene is TRBJ2-1, the V gene TRBV27; without DNA, the TCRdb call of TRBD2 cannot be checked. Germline CDR1 reads MNHEY; CDR2 reads SMNVEV (reference sequence). CDR3 length: 18 amino acids. The chain's CDR3 is CASSLPKLTGGPGNEQFF.

The chain couples TRBV10-3 to TRBJ2-3; TCRdb indicates TRBD2, and absent DNA this call remains unverified. Germline assignment: CDR1 ENHRY and CDR2 SYGVKD. The length of the CDR3 is 13 residues. CDR3 loop: CAIKPGLWDTQYF.

This chain links TRBV6-2 or TRBV6-3 with TRBJ2-3; lacking DNA, the TRBD2 call made by TCRdb goes unchecked. This CDR3 is 21 amino acids long. CDR1 is MNHEY and CDR2 is SVGEGT in the germline V gene. CDR3 protein: CASSYSVSSGGAFPGGDTQYF.

The chain employs TRBV29-1 and TRBJ2-7; TCRdb returns TRBD1, unconfirmable since there is no DNA. CDR1 is SQVTM, CDR2 ANQGSEA, per germline. The CDR3 length is 14 residues. The CDR3 sequence: CSVEAGGRSYEQYF.

This chain joins TRBV24-1 and TRBJ2-6; the D call of TRBD1 rests on TCRdb alone, since no DNA is present to check it. This CDR3 region has 16 residues. Germline V gene lookup returns CDR1 KGHDR and CDR2 SFDVKD. The CDR3 region is CATGTGQGDGANVLTF.

The chain is built from TRBV6-5 and TRBJ2-3; TCRdb proposes TRBD2, but this gene call is untestable without DNA. CDR3 length: 19 residues. The V gene's germline CDR1 is MNHEY and CDR2 SVGAGI. The CDR3 region is CASSPYGLAGGLSTDTQYF.

This chain links TRBV18 with TRBJ2-7. The germline V gene has CDR1 KGHSH and CDR2 LQKENI. The length of the CDR3 is 13 residues. This CDR3 reads CASSPDRSYEQYF.

V usage is TRBV2 and J usage is TRBJ1-2; as DNA is missing, the TRBD1 call by TCRdb cannot be tested. This CDR3 has 15 residues. Germline V gives CDR1 SNHLY, CDR2 FYNNEI. The CDR3 here is CASSDGDTELYGYTF.

The chain is built from TRBV6-6 and TRBJ2-2; the TCRdb D gene call, TRBD1, has no DNA to confirm it. From germline, CDR1 is MNHNY and CDR2 SVGAGI (reference sequence). The CDR3 consists of 18 residues. CDR3 sequence reads: CASSYYRGSPGIVGELFF.